This passage covers 21 T cell receptor beta chains from one sample sequenced in a study of response to subunit inactivated influenza vaccine. TCRdb itself ran the RT-PCR reads through MiXCR, one entry per CDR3 protein. In the table there are around 530,000 distinct CDR3 sequences, roughly 10% of which are singletons. The sample in question was PBMCs from blood, obtained on the day of vaccination. These receptor sequences come from a man aged 50 to 60 who received an inactivated influenza vaccine.

This clonotype turned up a few times. The chain combines TRBV15 with TRBJ2-7; a weak D match, TRBD1 (6 bases). V lost 0 bases and J lost 6, with 15 bases in between. The CDR3 totals 15 residues. CDR1 LNHNV and CDR2 YYDKDF come from the germline V gene (reference sequence). The CDR3 DNA reads TGTGCCACCAGCAGAGATGGTAAAACAGGGAGCGAGCAGTACTTC. Encoded protein: CATSRDGKTGSEQYF.

This clonotype showed up just a few times. V usage is TRBV7-3 and J usage is TRBJ2-1; 7 nucleotides line up with TRBD1. The CDR3 covers 16 residues. Germline CDR1 reads SGHTA; CDR2 reads FQGTGA. V dropped 2 bases and J dropped 5; count of bases not matched to a gene: 9. This chain's CDR3 is CASSLVPGTVNNEQFF. The CDR3 DNA sequence: TGTGCCAGCAGCTTAGTTCCCGGGACAGTGAACAATGAGCAGTTCTTC.

The chain recombines TRBV5-1 with TRBJ1-6; 8 nucleotides align to TRBD1. The germline V gene has CDR1 SGHRS and CDR2 YFSETQ. V lost 4 bases to trimming and J lost 9 bases; unmatched junction nucleotides: 6. This CDR3 contains 14 residues. The DNA for the CDR3 is TGCGCCAGCAGCACGGGACAGGCGACTTCACCCCTCCACTTT. This sequence encodes CASSTGQATSPLHF.

This clonotype was seen more than once but under ten times. This chain connects TRBV5-1 to TRBJ2-3; D is perhaps TRBD2 (6 bases). Germline V lookup: CDR1 SGHRS, CDR2 YFSETQ. Trimming left V 5 bases short and J 2 bases short, with 18 bases between. The CDR3 contains 16 residues. The CDR3 protein is CASRNTPGLYTDTQYF. The DNA for the CDR3 is TGCGCCAGCAGAAATACCCCGGGACTTTACACAGATACGCAGTATTTT.

This clonotype has only a few counts. V usage is TRBV4-1 and J usage is TRBJ2-7; the D gene is possibly TRBD2 (5 bases). Trimming shortened V by 5 bases and J by 4 bases, and 15 bases separated the two germline ends. CDR1 is MGHRA, CDR2 YSYEKL, per germline. The CDR3 is made up of 14 amino acids. The CDR3 is CASSFGEGVYEQYF. The CDR3 nucleotides read TGCGCCAGCAGCTTTGGCGAGGGTGTGTACGAGCAGTACTTC.

The chain couples TRBV29-1 to TRBJ2-5; TRBD1 aligns across 10 bases. Germline CDR1 and CDR2: SQVTM and ANQGSEA. This CDR3 contains 15 residues. V lost 0 bases and J lost 5; bases outside the gene matches: 6. CDR3 sequence: CSVEDWTGGRETQYF. As DNA, the CDR3 is TGCAGCGTTGAAGATTGGACAGGGGGAAGGGAGACCCAGTACTTC.

The genes are TRBV6-1 and TRBJ2-5; 8 positions agree with TRBD2. Germline V lookup: CDR1 MNHNS, CDR2 SASEGT. The junction had 4 bases not matched to a gene; V was cut back by 10 bases and J by 0 bases. The CDR3 sequence is 13 residues long. CDR3 region: CATGGTYQETQYF. The DNA of the CDR3 is TGTGCCACGGGAGGGACGTACCAAGAGACCCAGTACTTC.

This clonotype was seen more than once but under ten times. V gene TRBV7-2 combines with J gene TRBJ2-4, with a tentative D call TRBD1 (6 bases). Trimming removed 5 bases from V and 2 bases from J, with 10 bases in between. Germline V gives CDR1 SGHTA, CDR2 FQGNSA. CDR3 length: 14 residues. The CDR3, as DNA: TGTGCCAGCAGCGTAGGACAGACCAAAAACATTCAGTACTTC. It codes for CASSVGQTKNIQYF.

In this sample, this clonotype turned up a few times. This chain uses TRBV23-1 with TRBJ2-7; D possibly corresponds to TRBD1 (6 bases). TRBV23-1 is an ORF, and what it does is uncertain. This CDR3 is built from 19 residues. Trimming took off 2 bases at V and 0 bases at J, with 23 bases between the two ends. CDR3 sequence reads: CASSQNKTSATGPSYEQYF. The CDR3 nucleotides read TGCGCCAGCAGTCAAAATAAAACCTCGGCTACAGGGCCCTCCTACGAGCAGTACTTC.

The chain recombines TRBV5-1 with TRBJ1-1, with TRBD1 matching over 7 bases. J lost 5 bases, V lost 5 bases, and 9 bases had no gene match. This CDR3 contains 14 residues. Germline-derived CDR1 and CDR2 are SGHRS and YFSETQ. CDR3 DNA: TGCGCCAGCAGAAAGGAGGGACAGAAAACTGAAGCTTTCTTT. As protein: CASRKEGQKTEAFF.

The chain employs TRBV12-3 or TRBV12-4 and TRBJ2-1; 9 nucleotides align to TRBD1. V gave up 5 bases and J gave up 0 bases; unmatched junction bases: 5. The CDR3 is 16 residues long. CDR3 coding DNA: TGTGCCAGCAGTCCCGGGACAGGGATCTCCTACAATGAGCAGTTCTTC. Translation: CASSPGTGISYNEQFF.

The rearrangement uses TRBV7-6 and TRBJ2-5; 10 bases agree with TRBD2. With 1 base clipped from V and 5 bases from J, the junction kept 22 bases outside the gene matches. Germline V lookup: CDR1 SGHVS, CDR2 FNYEAQ. The CDR3 sequence is 21 residues long. The CDR3 is CASSLVRGRGLLAGDRETQYF. In nucleotides, the CDR3 is TGTGCCAGCAGCTTAGTTAGGGGACGCGGCTTGCTAGCGGGGGACCGGGAGACCCAGTACTTC.

A single count supports this clonotype. The gene calls are TRBV12-3 or TRBV12-4 and TRBJ2-3, with a tentative D call TRBD2 (7 bases). The V and J ends lost 6 bases and 8 bases respectively, with 21 bases between them. The CDR3 is 15 amino acids. The CDR3, as DNA: TGTGCCAGCAGGGGGGGGGGCGTCTTTTCAGGTACGCAGTATTTT. It specifies CASRGGGVFSGTQYF.

The chain employs TRBV20-1 and TRBJ1-5; 7 nucleotides line up with TRBD1. Losses at the gene ends were 2 bases for V and 7 bases for J; bases not matched to a gene: 5. The CDR3 has 13 amino acids. Germline lookup yields CDR1 DFQATT and CDR2 SNEGSKA (reference sequence). CDR3 amino acids: CSARYDRAQPQHF. The CDR3 region has the DNA TGCAGTGCTAGATATGACAGGGCCCAGCCCCAGCATTTT.

The chain has TRBV21-1 and TRBJ2-1; the table names TRBD1, a call not compared with the DNA. TRBV21-1 is a pseudogene. The CDR3 loop spans 14 amino acids. The CDR3 region is CASEGYSSYNEQFF. The CDR3, as DNA: TGTGCCAGTGAGGGGTACAGCTCCTACAATGAGCAGTTCTTC.

This clonotype was recorded a few times. The chain carries TRBV20-1 and TRBJ2-5; TRBD2 matches 8 bases. CDR3 size: 17 residues. Trimming cost V 3 bases and J 5 bases; bases outside gene matches: 17. Looked up from germline, CDR1 is DFQATT and CDR2 is SNEGSKA (reference sequence). The CDR3 loop reads CSARASPGGGSLETQYF. In DNA form, the CDR3 reads TGCAGTGCTAGGGCCTCACCGGGGGGGGGTTCATTGGAGACCCAGTACTTC.

The V gene is TRBV4-3, the J gene TRBJ1-1; 7 nucleotides agree with TRBD1. From germline, CDR1 is LGHNA and CDR2 YSLEER. V gave up 1 base and J gave up 6 bases; unmatched junction bases: 14. The CDR3 contains 17 residues. The chain's CDR3 is CASSQGLRGGNRAEAFF. CDR3 DNA sequence: TGCGCCAGCAGCCAAGGCCTCAGGGGGGGAAATCGGGCTGAAGCTTTCTTT.

This clonotype was observed many times. The chain is built from TRBV12-3 or TRBV12-4 and TRBJ2-2; 11 nucleotides line up with TRBD2. The CDR3 sequence is 20 residues long. Unmatched junction bases numbered 19, after V lost 6 bases and J lost 4 bases. The CDR3 DNA reads TGTGCCAGCAGCACCCCACCTCTTAAAACTAGCGGGGGATCCACCGGGGAGCTGTTTTTT. Translated, it gives CASSTPPLKTSGGSTGELFF.

This clonotype appeared a few times. CDR3 sequence: CASSYSLAGGPRDTQYF. The DNA of the CDR3 is TGTGCCAGCAGTTACTCGTTAGCGGGAGGGCCCAGAGATACGCAGTATTTT. The rearrangement joins TRBV6-2 or TRBV6-3 to TRBJ2-3, with 11 positions matching TRBD2. The CDR3 has 17 residues. With 0 bases clipped from V and 5 bases from J, the junction kept 7 bases outside the gene matches. Germline V CDR1 and CDR2: MNHEY, SVGEGT.

This clonotype was observed a few times. J is TRBJ2-3 and V is TRBV4-3; D call uncertain. Germline V gene lookup returns CDR1 LGHNA and CDR2 YSLEER. Trimming removed 0 bases at V and 3 bases at J, with 4 bases between. This CDR3 spans 13 amino acids. The DNA of the CDR3 is TGCGCCAGCAGCCAAGATACGACAGATACGCAGTATTTT. Its protein is CASSQDTTDTQYF.

This clonotype was counted only a few times. The gene calls are TRBV20-1 and TRBJ2-7; D remains ambiguous. The CDR3 has 14 residues. The V and J ends lost 3 bases and 3 bases respectively, with 15 bases between them. CDR1 and CDR2 (germline): DFQATT, SNEGSKA (reference sequence). The chain's CDR3 is CSASSVLHLYEQYF. DNA for the CDR3: TGCAGTGCTAGCAGCGTGCTGCACCTCTACGAGCAGTACTTC.